The clone carrying this TCR beta chain was seen only a few times. The antigen remains undetermined. The data were obtained in a study of T cell responses to AZD1222 COVID-19 vaccine. General observations from the study: Regions 160-218 and 743-854 held dominance among vaccine-associated CD4 TCRs, which spanned spike.

Germline assignment: CDR1 SGHRS and CDR2 YFSETQ. This CDR3 is built from 14 residues. V lost 3 bases to trimming and J lost 8 bases; unmatched junction nucleotides: 7. Libraries were prepared by immunoSEQ multiplex PCR; TCRdb keeps only in-frame clonotypes and omits some of them. The sample lists around 100,000 clones; 87% were seen once. The sequences come from peripheral blood, collected on day 0 of AZD1222 vaccination. This sequence joins TRBV5-1 and TRBJ1-3, with TRBD1 identical over 8 bases. The clonotype originates from an adult in good health. The CDR3 loop is CASSSQGARDTIYF. As DNA, the CDR3 is TGCGCCAGCAGCTCCCAGGGGGCGAGAGACACCATATATTTT.